A single sample is the source of the 18 T cell receptor beta chains below, sequenced in a study of blood T cell repertoires in COVID-19. Here immunoSEQ multiplex PCR was the method, and the copy in TCRdb shows in-frame clones only, minus some. The sample records some 9,000 clones, 80% being singletons. Sequenced input: peripheral blood. The receptor set was obtained from a man aged 70 or older with active COVID-19.

V and J are TRBV6-6 and TRBJ1-2; D not certain. Trimming took 8 bases from V and 0 from J, leaving 10 bases between them. Germline loops: CDR1 MNHNY, CDR2 SVGAGI (reference sequence). This CDR3 is 13 amino acids long. CDR3 in DNA: TGTGCCAGCGCAAGAGCAACTAACTATGGCTACACCTTC. Encoded protein: CASARATNYGYTF.

The CDR3 DNA reads as TGCAGCGCAGAGACAGGGGTGGGTGGCTACACCTTC. Translated: CSAETGVGGYTF. The rearrangement uses TRBV29-1 and TRBJ1-2; TRBD1 aligns across 8 bases. The CDR3 runs 12 residues. Unmatched junction bases numbered 8, after V lost 7 bases and J lost 7 bases. Germline-derived CDR1 and CDR2 are SQVTM and ANQGSEA.

The chain has TRBV5-5 and TRBJ1-2, with D hard to call. The CDR3 contains 16 residues. Trimming shortened V by 0 bases and J by 1 base, and 13 bases separated the two germline ends. CDR1 SGHKS and CDR2 YYEKEE come from the germline V gene (reference sequence). The CDR3 sequence is CASSLGTGAVNYGYTF. The CDR3, as DNA: TGTGCCAGCAGCTTGGGGACTGGAGCCGTTAACTATGGCTACACCTTC. Drawing the rest from reference TRBV5-5 and TRBJ1-2, the complete variable domain is DAGVTQSPTHLIKTRGQQVTLRCSPISGHKSVSWYQQVLGQGPQFIFQYYEKEERGRGNFPDRFSARQFPNYSSELNVNALLLGDSALYLCASSLGTGAVNYGYTFGSGTRLTVV.

The chain uses TRBV11-3 and TRBJ2-1; 7 bases match TRBD2. This CDR3 is 12 amino acids long. In germline, CDR1 is SGHNT, CDR2 YENEEA. V lost 0 bases, J lost 11 bases, and 1 base stayed unmatched. The CDR3 nucleotides are TGTGCCAGCAGCTTAGACGGGAGGAAGCAGTTCTTC. As protein: CASSLDGRKQFF.

The rearrangement joins TRBV11-2 to TRBJ1-3; unclear D gene. V gave up 5 bases and J gave up 2 bases, with 7 bases separating them. The germline CDR1 and CDR2 sequences are SGHAT and FQNNGV. The length of the CDR3 is 13 residues. The CDR3 region is CASSEGPGNTIYF. Written as DNA, the CDR3 is TGTGCCAGCAGCGAGGGCCCTGGAAACACCATATATTTT.

The chain couples TRBV28 to TRBJ2-5, with 10 bases fitting TRBD2. Germline-derived CDR1 and CDR2 are MDHEN and SYDVKM. The CDR3 has 15 residues. Trimming removed 3 bases from V and 1 base from J; junction bases left unmatched: 2. The CDR3 sequence: CASSFLAGGQETQYF. DNA of the CDR3: TGTGCCAGCAGTTTCTTAGCGGGAGGCCAAGAGACCCAGTACTTC.

The rearrangement joins TRBV5-1 to TRBJ2-6, with D perhaps TRBD2 (5 bases). V was cut by 6 bases and J by 0 bases, with 10 bases left in between. The germline V gene encodes CDR1 SGHRS and CDR2 YFSETQ. There are 15 residues in the CDR3. CDR3 sequence reads: CASTPGISGANVLTF. For the CDR3, the DNA is TGCGCCAGCACCCCCGGGATCTCTGGGGCCAACGTCCTGACTTTC.

The chain joins TRBV3-1 (or the pseudogene TRBV3-2) to TRBJ2-1; 8 nucleotides match TRBD1. CDR1 and CDR2 from the germline V gene are LGHDT and YNNKEL (reference sequence). The CDR3 covers 19 residues. V gave up 2 bases and J gave up 7 bases; unmatched junction bases: 19. In DNA form, the CDR3 reads TGTGCCAGCAGCCAAAAATCCCAAACTCGACAGGGGTCATTGAATGAGCAGTTCTTC. This sequence encodes CASSQKSQTRQGSLNEQFF.

This chain uses TRBV6-6 with TRBJ2-7; the D gene is possibly TRBD2 (7 bases). Trimming stripped 5 bases from V and 2 bases from J, with 22 bases between. From germline, CDR1 is MNHNY and CDR2 SVGAGI (reference sequence). The CDR3 is made up of 17 amino acids. This CDR3 reads CASSPTRSGGRPYEQYF. DNA of the CDR3: TGTGCCAGCAGTCCGACTCGCTCGGGGGGCCGGCCCTACGAGCAGTACTTC.

This chain links TRBV21-1 with TRBJ2-1; the DNA was not compared with TRBD2, the D call given in the table. TRBV21-1 is flagged as a pseudogene. This CDR3 spans 20 amino acids. The CDR3 loop reads CASSTRGTRPIPRIYNEQFF. Written as DNA, the CDR3 is TGTGCCAGCAGCACCAGGGGGACTAGGCCCATCCCACGGATCTACAATGAGCAGTTCTTC.

J is TRBJ1-6 and V is TRBV6-1, with 9 bases identical to TRBD1. With 3 bases clipped from V and 7 bases from J, the junction kept 7 bases outside the gene matches. This CDR3 contains 16 residues. Germline loops: CDR1 MNHNS, CDR2 SASEGT. DNA for the CDR3: TGTGCCAGCAGTGAGATGTCCGGGACAGGGAATTCACCCCTCCACTTT. This codes for CASSEMSGTGNSPLHF.

The rearrangement joins TRBV4-2 to TRBJ2-1; 13 positions agree with TRBD2. The J segment lost 5 bases and the V segment lost 5 bases, leaving 6 bases of the junction unmatched. CDR1 and CDR2 from the germline V gene are LGHNA and YNFKEQ. This CDR3 region has 16 residues. DNA for the CDR3: TGTGCCAGCAGCAAACTAGCGGGAGGGCGCAACAATGAGCAGTTCTTC. Amino acid sequence: CASSKLAGGRNNEQFF.

The chain combines TRBV2 with TRBJ2-1; a possible D gene is TRBD1 (5 bases). The CDR3 consists of 11 residues. The V end lost 8 bases, the J end lost 8 bases, and 10 bases lay between the germline ends. The V gene's germline CDR1 is SNHLY and CDR2 FYNNEI. Here the CDR3 DNA reads TGTGCCAGCGCTTGGGGCTATGAGCAGTTCTTC. Protein product: CASAWGYEQFF.

This chain uses TRBV9 with TRBJ2-4, with TRBD2 as a possible D gene (7 bases). The CDR3 totals 15 residues. The germline V and J ends were trimmed by 0 bases and 7 bases, with 14 bases remaining between them. Per the germline V gene, CDR1 is SGDLS and CDR2 is YYNGEE. In DNA form, the CDR3 reads TGTGCCAGCAGCGTAGGGGGGGGCCCCGGGAACATTCAGTACTTC. Translated, it gives CASSVGGGPGNIQYF.

The chain has TRBV9 and TRBJ2-7; 8 bases match TRBD1. Germline CDR1 reads SGDLS; CDR2 reads YYNGEE. V was clipped by 3 bases and J by 0 bases; unmatched bases: 8. The CDR3 totals 16 residues. In DNA, the CDR3 is TGTGCCAGCAGCGGGCGGACAGGGAGAGGCTCCTACGAGCAGTACTTC. Protein sequence: CASSGRTGRGSYEQYF.

In DNA form, the CDR3 reads TGCGCCAGCACCGGGACAGGGAGGGCCGGGGAGCTGTTTTTT. It specifies CASTGTGRAGELFF. V is TRBV5-1 and J is TRBJ2-2; 9 nucleotides agree with TRBD1. The V gene's germline CDR1 is SGHRS and CDR2 YFSETQ. There are 14 residues in the CDR3. The J segment lost 6 bases and the V segment lost 6 bases, leaving 6 bases of the junction unmatched.

The chain couples TRBV7-2 to TRBJ2-1; D perhaps matches TRBD1 (5 bases). Trimming took off 5 bases at V and 5 bases at J, with 10 bases between the two ends. This CDR3 comprises 13 residues. Looked up from germline, CDR1 is SGHTA and CDR2 is FQGNSA. The CDR3 DNA follows: TGTGCCAGCAGCCAGGGATCCAACAATGAGCAGTTCTTC. Its protein is CASSQGSNNEQFF.

The table lists this clone with a count of one. The chain joins TRBV5-1 to TRBJ1-2; D gene ambiguous. Germline V CDR1 and CDR2: SGHRS, YFSETQ. The CDR3 has 16 amino acids. The V end lost 0 bases, the J end lost 5 bases, and 17 bases lay between the germline ends. The CDR3 nucleotides are TGCGCCAGCAGCTTGGAAGTGGCCAGCCACTATTATGGCTACACCTTC. It is translated as CASSLEVASHYYGYTF.